This TCR beta chain was found in a study of T cell responses to AZD1222 COVID-19 vaccine. The study's findings and limits: Vaccine-related CD4 TCRs covered spike, predominating at 160-218 and 743-854.

TCRdb's copy holds only in-frame clones and misses some; the assay was immunoSEQ multiplex PCR. The table has some 150,000 clones, 88% seen once. Germline V lookup: CDR1 LNHDA, CDR2 SQIVND (reference sequence). Trimming pared 0 bases from V and 3 bases from J, leaving 5 bases between. This CDR3 spans 14 amino acids. For this clone: The antigen is unknown.

Sequences were derived from peripheral blood, sampled 28 days after the second dose of the MenACWY control vaccine. This TCR was recovered from an adult who received the MenACWY meningococcal vaccine as a control. This sequence joins TRBV19 and TRBJ2-2; D gene uncertain. The CDR3 bases are TGTGCCAGTAGTATAGACGGAGACACCGGGGAGCTGTTTTTT. Translation gives CASSIDGDTGELFF.